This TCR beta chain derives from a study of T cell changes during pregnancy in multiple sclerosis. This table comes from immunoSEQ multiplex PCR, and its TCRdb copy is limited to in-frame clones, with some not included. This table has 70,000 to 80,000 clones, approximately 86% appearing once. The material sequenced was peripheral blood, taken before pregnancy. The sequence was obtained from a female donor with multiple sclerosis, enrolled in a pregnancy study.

The CDR3 bases are TGTGCCAGCAGCCGGGGGGGGGCAGATCAGCCCCAGCATTTT. Translating gives CASSRGGADQPQHF. The V and J genes are TRBV7-2 and TRBJ1-5, with a possible D match to TRBD1 (6 bases). Trimming shortened V by 5 bases and J by 5 bases, and 13 bases separated the two germline ends. This CDR3 is 14 amino acids long. Germline V lookup: CDR1 SGHTA, CDR2 FQGNSA. Together with reference TRBV7-2 and TRBJ1-5, the CDR3 gives the full variable domain: GAGVSQSPSNKVTEKGKDVELRCDPISGHTALYWYRQSLGQGLEFLIYFQGNSAPDKSGLPSDRFSAERTGGSVSTLTIQRTQQEDSAVYLCASSRGGADQPQHFGDGTRLSIL.